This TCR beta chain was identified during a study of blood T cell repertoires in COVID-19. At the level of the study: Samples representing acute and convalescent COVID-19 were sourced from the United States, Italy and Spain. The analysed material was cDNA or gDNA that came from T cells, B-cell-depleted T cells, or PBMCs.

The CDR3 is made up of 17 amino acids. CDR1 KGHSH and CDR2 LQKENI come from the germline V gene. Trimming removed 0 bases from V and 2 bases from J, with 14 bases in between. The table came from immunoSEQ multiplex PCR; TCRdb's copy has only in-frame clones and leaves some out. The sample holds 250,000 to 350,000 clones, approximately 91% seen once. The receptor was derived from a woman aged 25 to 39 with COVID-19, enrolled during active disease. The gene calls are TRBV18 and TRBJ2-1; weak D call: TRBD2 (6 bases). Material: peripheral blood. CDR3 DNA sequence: TGTGCCAGCTCACCACCCCGCGGGGCCAGGGCCTACAATGAGCAGTTCTTC. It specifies CASSPPRGARAYNEQFF.